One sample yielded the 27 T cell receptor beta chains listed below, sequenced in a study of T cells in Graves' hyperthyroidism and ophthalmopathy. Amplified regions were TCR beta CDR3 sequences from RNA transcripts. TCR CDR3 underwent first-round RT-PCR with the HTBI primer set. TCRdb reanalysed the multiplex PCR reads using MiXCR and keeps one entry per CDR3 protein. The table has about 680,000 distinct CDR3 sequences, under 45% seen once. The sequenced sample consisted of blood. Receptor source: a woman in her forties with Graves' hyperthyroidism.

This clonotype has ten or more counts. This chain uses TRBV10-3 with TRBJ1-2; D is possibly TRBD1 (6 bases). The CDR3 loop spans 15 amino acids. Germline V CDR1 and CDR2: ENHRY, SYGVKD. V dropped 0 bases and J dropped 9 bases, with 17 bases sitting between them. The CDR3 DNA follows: TGTGCCATCAGTGAGTCAATGGACAGCGCCCATCGCTACACCTTC. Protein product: CAISESMDSAHRYTF.

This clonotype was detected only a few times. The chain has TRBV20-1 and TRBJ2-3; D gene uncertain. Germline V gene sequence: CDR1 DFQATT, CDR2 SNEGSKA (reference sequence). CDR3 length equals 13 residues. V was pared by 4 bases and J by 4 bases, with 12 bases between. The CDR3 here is CSAKIGGPDTQYF. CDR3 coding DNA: TGCAGTGCTAAGATCGGTGGGCCAGATACGCAGTATTTT.

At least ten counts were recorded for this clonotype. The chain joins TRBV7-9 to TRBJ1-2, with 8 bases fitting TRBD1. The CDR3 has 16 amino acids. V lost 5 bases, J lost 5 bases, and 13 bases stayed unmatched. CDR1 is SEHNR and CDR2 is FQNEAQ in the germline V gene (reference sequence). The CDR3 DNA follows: TGTGCCAGCAGCGATGAGGCGGGACAGGTCAATTATGGCTACACCTTC. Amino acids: CASSDEAGQVNYGYTF.

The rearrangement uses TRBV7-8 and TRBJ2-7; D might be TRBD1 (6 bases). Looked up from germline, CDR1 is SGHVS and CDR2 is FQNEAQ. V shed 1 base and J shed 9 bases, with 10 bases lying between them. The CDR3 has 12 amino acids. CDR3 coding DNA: TGTGCCAGCAGCTTAGGGGGGCCGGGGCAGTACTTC. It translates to CASSLGGPGQYF. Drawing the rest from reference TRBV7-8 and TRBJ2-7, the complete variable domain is GAGVSQSPRYKVAKRGQDVALRCDPISGHVSLFWYQQALGQGPEFLTYFQNEAQLDKSGLPSDRFFAERPEGSVSTLKIQRTQQEDSAVYLCASSLGGPGQYFGPGTRLTVT.

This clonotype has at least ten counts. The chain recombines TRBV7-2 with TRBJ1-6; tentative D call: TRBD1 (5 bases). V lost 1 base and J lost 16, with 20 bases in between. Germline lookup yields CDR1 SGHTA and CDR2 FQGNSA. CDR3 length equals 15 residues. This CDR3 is CASSLVGDRRSTLHF. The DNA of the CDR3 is TGTGCCAGCAGCTTAGTTGGGGACCGTCGATCAACGCTCCACTTT. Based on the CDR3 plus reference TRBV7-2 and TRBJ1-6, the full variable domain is GAGVSQSPSNKVTEKGKDVELRCDPISGHTALYWYRQSLGQGLEFLIYFQGNSAPDKSGLPSDRFSAERTGGSVSTLTIQRTQQEDSAVYLCASSLVGDRRSTLHFGNGTRLTVT.

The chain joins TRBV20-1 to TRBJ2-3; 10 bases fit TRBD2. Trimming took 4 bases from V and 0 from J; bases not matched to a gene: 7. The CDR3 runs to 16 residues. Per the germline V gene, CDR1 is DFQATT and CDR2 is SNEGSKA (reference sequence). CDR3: CSATSGGALSTDTQYF. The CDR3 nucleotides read TGCAGTGCTACAAGCGGGGGGGCCCTCAGCACAGATACGCAGTATTTT.

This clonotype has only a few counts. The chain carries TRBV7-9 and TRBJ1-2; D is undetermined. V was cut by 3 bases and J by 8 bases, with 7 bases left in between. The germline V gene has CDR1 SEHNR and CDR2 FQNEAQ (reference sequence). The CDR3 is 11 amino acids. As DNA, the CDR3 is TGTGCCAGCAGCTTTATCGGCGGCTACACCTTC. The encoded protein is CASSFIGGYTF.

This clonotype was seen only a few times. The CDR3 protein is CASSLGVRETQYF. Here the CDR3 DNA reads TGCGCCAGCAGCTTGGGGGTTCGGGAGACCCAGTACTTC. The V and J genes are TRBV5-1 and TRBJ2-5; D not certain. The CDR3 spans 13 residues. Trimming removed 0 bases from V and 5 bases from J, with 8 bases in between. Germline V gives CDR1 SGHRS, CDR2 YFSETQ.

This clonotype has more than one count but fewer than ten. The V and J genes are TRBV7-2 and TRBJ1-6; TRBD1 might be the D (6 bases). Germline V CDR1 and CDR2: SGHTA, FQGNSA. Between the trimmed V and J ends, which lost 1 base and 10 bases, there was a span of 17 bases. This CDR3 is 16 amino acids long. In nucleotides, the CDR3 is TGTGCCAGCAGCTTAGGGGGGGGCGCGGTTTTATCACCCCTCCACTTT. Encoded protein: CASSLGGGAVLSPLHF.

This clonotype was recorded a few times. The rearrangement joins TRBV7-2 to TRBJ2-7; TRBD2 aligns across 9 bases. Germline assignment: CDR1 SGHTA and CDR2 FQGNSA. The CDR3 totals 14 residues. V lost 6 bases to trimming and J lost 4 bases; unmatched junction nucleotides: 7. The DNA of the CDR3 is TGTGCCAGCAGTACCCCGACTAGCGGATACGAGCAGTACTTC. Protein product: CASSTPTSGYEQYF.

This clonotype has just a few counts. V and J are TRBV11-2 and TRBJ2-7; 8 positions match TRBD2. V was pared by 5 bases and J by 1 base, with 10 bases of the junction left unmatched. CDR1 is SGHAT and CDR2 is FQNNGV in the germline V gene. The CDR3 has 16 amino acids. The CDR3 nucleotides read TGTGCCAGCAGCGCCCGAGGGACTAGGTCTTCCTACGAGCAGTACTTC. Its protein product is CASSARGTRSSYEQYF.

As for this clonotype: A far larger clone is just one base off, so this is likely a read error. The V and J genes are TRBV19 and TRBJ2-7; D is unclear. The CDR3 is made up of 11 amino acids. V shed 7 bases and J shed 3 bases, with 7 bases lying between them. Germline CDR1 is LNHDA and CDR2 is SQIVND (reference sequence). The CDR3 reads CASNHGYEQYF. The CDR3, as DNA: TGTGCCAGTAACCATGGCTACGAGCAGTACTTC.

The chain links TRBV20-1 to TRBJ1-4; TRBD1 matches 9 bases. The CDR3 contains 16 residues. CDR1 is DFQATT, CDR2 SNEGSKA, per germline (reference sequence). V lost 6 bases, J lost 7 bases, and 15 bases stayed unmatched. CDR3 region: CSAIRDTGGNGEKLFF. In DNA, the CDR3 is TGCAGTGCCATTCGGGACACAGGGGGCAACGGTGAAAAACTGTTTTTT.

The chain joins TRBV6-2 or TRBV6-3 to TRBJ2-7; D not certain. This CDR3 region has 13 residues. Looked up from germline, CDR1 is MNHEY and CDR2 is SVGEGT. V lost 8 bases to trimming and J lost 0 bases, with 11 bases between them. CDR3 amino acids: CASFGGFSYEQYF. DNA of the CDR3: TGTGCCAGCTTTGGCGGATTCTCCTACGAGCAGTACTTC.

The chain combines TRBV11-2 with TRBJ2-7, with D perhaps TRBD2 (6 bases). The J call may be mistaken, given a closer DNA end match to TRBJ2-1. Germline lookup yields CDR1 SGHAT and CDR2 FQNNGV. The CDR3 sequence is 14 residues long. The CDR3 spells CASSLVLATNEQFF. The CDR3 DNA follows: TGTGCCAGCAGCTTAGTCCTAGCGACCAATGAGCAGTTCTTC.

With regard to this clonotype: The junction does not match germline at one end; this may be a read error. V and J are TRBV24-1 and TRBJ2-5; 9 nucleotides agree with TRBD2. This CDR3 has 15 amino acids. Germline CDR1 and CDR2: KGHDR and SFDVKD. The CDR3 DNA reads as TGTGCCAGCAGTCAACTGCGGGGGGGCCAAGAGACCCAGTACTTC. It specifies CASSQLRGGQETQYF.

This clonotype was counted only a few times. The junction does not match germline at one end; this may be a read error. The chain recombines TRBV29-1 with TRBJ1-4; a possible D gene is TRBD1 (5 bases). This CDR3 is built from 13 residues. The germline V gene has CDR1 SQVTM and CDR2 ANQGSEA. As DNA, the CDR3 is TGCAGCGTTGAAGGGCAGGGAGGCGAAAAACTGTCTTTT. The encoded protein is CSVEGQGGEKLSF. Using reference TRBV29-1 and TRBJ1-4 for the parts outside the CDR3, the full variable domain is SAVISQKPSRDICQRGTSLTIQCQVDSQVTMMFWYRQQPGQSLTLIATANQGSEATYESGFVIDKFPISRPNLTFSTLTVSNMSPEDSSIYLCSVEGQGGEKLSFGSGTQLSVL.

The CDR3 protein is CASSLYESEDYGYTF. The DNA of the CDR3 is TGTGCCAGCAGCCTATACGAATCAGAAGACTATGGCTACACCTTC. The chain couples TRBV7-9 to TRBJ1-2; D is unclear. V was trimmed by 5 bases and J by 3 bases, leaving 16 bases between them. This CDR3 is 15 amino acids long. The germline gives CDR1 SEHNR, CDR2 FQNEAQ (reference sequence).

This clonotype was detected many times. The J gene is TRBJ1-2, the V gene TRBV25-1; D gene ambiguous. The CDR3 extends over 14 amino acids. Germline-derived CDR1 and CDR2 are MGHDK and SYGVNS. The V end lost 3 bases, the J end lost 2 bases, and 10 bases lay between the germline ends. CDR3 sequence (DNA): TGTGCCAGCAGTGAGATTAACAGCAACTATGGCTACACCTTC. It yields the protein CASSEINSNYGYTF.

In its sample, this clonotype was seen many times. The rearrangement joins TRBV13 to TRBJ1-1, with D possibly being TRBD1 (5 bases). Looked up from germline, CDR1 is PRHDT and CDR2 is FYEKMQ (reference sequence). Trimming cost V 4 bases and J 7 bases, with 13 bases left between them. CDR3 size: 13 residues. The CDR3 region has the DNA TGTGCCAGCAGCTCAATCCTTGGGGGTGAAGCTTTCTTT. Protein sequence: CASSSILGGEAFF.

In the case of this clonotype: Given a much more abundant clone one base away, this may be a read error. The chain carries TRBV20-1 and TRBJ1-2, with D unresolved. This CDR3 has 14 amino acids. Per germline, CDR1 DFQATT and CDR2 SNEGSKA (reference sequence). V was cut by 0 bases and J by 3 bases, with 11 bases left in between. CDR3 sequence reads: CSAREEGSYYGYTF. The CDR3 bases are TGCAGTGCTAGAGAGGAGGGTTCGTACTATGGCTACACCTTC.

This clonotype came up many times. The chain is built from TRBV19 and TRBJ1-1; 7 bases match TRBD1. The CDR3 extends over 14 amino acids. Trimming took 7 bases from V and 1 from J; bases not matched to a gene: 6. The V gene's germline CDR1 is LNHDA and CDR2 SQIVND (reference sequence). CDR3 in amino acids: CASTIGDRNTEAFF. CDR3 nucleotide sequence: TGTGCCAGTACCATTGGGGACAGGAACACTGAAGCTTTCTTT.

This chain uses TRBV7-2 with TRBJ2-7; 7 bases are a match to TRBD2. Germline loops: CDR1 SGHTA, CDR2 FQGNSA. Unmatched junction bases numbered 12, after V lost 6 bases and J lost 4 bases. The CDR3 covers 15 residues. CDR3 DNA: TGTGCCAGCAGTGGGTCACGGGACTACCTTTACGAGCAGTACTTC. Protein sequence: CASSGSRDYLYEQYF.

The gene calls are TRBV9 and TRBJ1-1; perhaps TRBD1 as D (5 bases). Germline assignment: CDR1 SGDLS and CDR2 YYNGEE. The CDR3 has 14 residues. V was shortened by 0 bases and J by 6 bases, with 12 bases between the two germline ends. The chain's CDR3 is CASSVEGTGAEAFF. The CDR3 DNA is TGTGCCAGCAGCGTAGAGGGGACGGGGGCTGAAGCTTTCTTT.

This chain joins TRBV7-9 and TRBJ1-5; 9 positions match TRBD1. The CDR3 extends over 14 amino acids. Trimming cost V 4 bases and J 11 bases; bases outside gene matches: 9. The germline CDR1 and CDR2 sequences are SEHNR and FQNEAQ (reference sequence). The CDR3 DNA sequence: TGTGCCAGCAGCTGGGACAGGGTTGGAGAGACCCAGCATTTT. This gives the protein CASSWDRVGETQHF.

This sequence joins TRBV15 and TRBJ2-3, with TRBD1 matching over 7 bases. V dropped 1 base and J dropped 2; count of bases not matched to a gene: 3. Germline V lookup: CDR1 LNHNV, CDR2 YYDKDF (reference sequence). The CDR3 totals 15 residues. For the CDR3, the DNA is TGTGCCACCAGCAGAGGACAGGGAGACACAGATACGCAGTATTTT. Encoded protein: CATSRGQGDTDTQYF.

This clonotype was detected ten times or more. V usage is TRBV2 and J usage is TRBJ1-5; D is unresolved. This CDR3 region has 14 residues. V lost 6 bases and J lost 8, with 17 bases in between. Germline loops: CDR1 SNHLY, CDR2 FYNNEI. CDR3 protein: CASRTWSGDEPQHF. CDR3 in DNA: TGTGCCAGCAGAACCTGGTCCGGCGATGAGCCCCAGCATTTT.